This TCR beta chain is from a study of radiation and T cells in renal cell carcinoma. Using immunoSEQ multiplex PCR, the repertoire was profiled, and TCRdb retains in-frame clones only, with some absent. The sample carries approximately 150,000 clones, about 88% recorded once. The time point denotes: baseline pretreatment blood. Treatment noted: 15 Gy SBRT to primary tumor, nephrectomy 4 weeks later. Trimming shortened V by 3 bases and J by 0 bases, and 9 bases separated the two germline ends. Germline V gene lookup returns CDR1 SNHLY and CDR2 FYNNEI. CDR3 length equals 15 residues. V and J are TRBV2 and TRBJ2-1; D is ambiguous. Sequencing was performed on blood, taken from a patient whose treatment included radiotherapy and nephrectomy. This sequence was found in a woman between 65 and 79 years old with renal cell carcinoma. In DNA form, the CDR3 reads TGTGCCAGCAGTGATTCCGCTAGCTCCTACAATGAGCAGTTCTTC. Translation: CASSDSASSYNEQFF.